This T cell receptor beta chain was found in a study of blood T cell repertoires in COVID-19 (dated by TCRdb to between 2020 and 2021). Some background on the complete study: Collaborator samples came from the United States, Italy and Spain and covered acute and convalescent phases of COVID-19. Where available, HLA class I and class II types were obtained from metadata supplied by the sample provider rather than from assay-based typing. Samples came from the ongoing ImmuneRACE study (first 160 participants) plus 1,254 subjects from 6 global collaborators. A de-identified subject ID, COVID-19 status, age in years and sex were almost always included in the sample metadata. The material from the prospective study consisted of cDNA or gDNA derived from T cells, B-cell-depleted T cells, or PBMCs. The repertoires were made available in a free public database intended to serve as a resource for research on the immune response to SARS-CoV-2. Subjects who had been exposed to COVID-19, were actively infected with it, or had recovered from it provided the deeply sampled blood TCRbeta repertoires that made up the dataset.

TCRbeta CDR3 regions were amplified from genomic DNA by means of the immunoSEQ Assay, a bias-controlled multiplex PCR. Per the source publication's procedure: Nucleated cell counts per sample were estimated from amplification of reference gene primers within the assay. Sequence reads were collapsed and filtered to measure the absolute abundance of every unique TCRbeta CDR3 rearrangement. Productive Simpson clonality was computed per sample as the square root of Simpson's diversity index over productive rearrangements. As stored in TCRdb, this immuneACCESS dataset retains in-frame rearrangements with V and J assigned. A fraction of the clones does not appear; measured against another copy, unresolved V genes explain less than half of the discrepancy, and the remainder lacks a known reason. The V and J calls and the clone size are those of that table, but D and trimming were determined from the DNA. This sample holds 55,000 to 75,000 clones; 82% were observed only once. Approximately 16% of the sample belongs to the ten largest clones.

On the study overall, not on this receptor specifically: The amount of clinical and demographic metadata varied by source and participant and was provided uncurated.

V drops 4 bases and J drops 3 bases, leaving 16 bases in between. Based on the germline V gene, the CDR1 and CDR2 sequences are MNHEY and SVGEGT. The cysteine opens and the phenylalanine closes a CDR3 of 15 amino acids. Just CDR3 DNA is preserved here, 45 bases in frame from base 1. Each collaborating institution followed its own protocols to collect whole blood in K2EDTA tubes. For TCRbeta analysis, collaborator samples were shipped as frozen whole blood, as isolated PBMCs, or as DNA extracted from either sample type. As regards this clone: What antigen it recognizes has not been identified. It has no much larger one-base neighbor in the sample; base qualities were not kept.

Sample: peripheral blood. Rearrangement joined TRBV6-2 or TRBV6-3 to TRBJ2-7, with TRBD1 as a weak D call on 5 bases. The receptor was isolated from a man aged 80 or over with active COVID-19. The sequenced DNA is TGTGCCAGCAGTTCCATCGACAGTCTGCGCTACGAGCAGTACTTC. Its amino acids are CASSSIDSLRYEQYF.